Listed here are 32 T cell receptor beta chains from one sample, sequenced in a study of blood T cell repertoires in COVID-19. Clones were sequenced by immunoSEQ multiplex PCR, and TCRdb holds only the in-frame ones, with some missing. The profile shows about 250,000 clones, about 83% of them singletons. The source material was peripheral blood. These receptors originate from a middle-aged man with active or convalescent COVID-19.

The chain links TRBV3-1 (or the pseudogene TRBV3-2) to TRBJ2-3; D gene unclear. The V end was cut by 5 bases, the J end by 3 bases, with 12 bases between. The germline V gene has CDR1 LGHDT and CDR2 YNNKEL (reference sequence). The CDR3 totals 14 residues. CDR3 sequence reads: CASSYRGLTDTQYF. The CDR3 DNA is TGTGCCAGCAGCTACCGAGGCCTAACAGATACGCAGTATTTT.

This clone was observed once. The rearrangement joins TRBV18 to TRBJ1-1, with a tentative D call TRBD1 (6 bases). The germline V gene has CDR1 KGHSH and CDR2 LQKENI. The ends were cut back, 2 bases at V and 2 bases at J, with 9 bases in the middle. This CDR3 has 14 amino acids. DNA of the CDR3: TGTGCCAGCTCACCAGGACAGACCAACACTGAAGCTTTCTTT. Residues: CASSPGQTNTEAFF.

This clone was detected only once. In DNA, the CDR3 is TGTGCCAGTAGTACCAGGCGGGATGGCTACACCTTC. It yields the protein CASSTRRDGYTF. V usage is TRBV19 and J usage is TRBJ1-2; no clear D. V lost 4 bases and J 6 bases, leaving 9 bases between the germline ends. Per germline, CDR1 LNHDA and CDR2 SQIVND (reference sequence). The CDR3 is made up of 12 amino acids.

The chain is built from TRBV11-2 and TRBJ1-4, with D uncertain. Germline loops: CDR1 SGHAT, CDR2 FQNNGV. This CDR3 has 15 amino acids. V was clipped by 4 bases and J by 8 bases, with 17 bases between them. The DNA of the CDR3 is TGTGCCAGCAGCTACGTAGTTCTTGGAGGCGAAAAACTGTTTTTT. Protein product: CASSYVVLGGEKLFF.

The chain has TRBV7-2 and TRBJ1-2; a weak D match, TRBD1 (5 bases). V lost 0 bases to trimming and J lost 8 bases, with 19 bases between them. The CDR3 totals 16 residues. Germline CDR1 and CDR2: SGHTA and FQGNSA. CDR3 in amino acids: CASSLATQLGVRGYTF. The CDR3 coding sequence is TGTGCCAGCAGCTTAGCCACCCAGTTAGGGGTGCGAGGCTACACCTTC.

The chain has TRBV20-1 and TRBJ1-2; no clear D gene. The CDR3 is 11 amino acids. The germline V gene encodes CDR1 DFQATT and CDR2 SNEGSKA (reference sequence). V shed 3 bases and J shed 9 bases, with 11 bases lying between them. CDR3 coding DNA: TGCAGTGCTAGGGCCCTCTTGAGCTACACCTTC. This gives the protein CSARALLSYTF.

J is TRBJ1-4 and V is TRBV7-9, with D possibly being TRBD1 (5 bases). Germline V gene data show CDR1 as SEHNR and CDR2 as FQNEAQ (reference sequence). The ends were cut back, 7 bases at V and 4 bases at J, with 19 bases in the middle. The CDR3 is 16 residues long. The CDR3 nucleotides read TGTGCCAGCACCTCCTATAGGGCAGGGCTTAATGAAAAACTGTTTTTT. As protein: CASTSYRAGLNEKLFF.

This sequence joins TRBV19 and TRBJ1-1; 7 bases line up with TRBD1. The germline V gene has CDR1 LNHDA and CDR2 SQIVND (reference sequence). There are 15 residues in the CDR3. The junction had 5 bases not matched to a gene; V was cut back by 3 bases and J by 1 base. This chain's CDR3 is CASSMSGTANTEAFF. The CDR3 DNA follows: TGTGCCAGTAGTATGTCCGGGACAGCGAACACTGAAGCTTTCTTT.

The chain has TRBV5-1 and TRBJ1-6; TRBD1 aligns across 7 bases. This CDR3 has 14 residues. Losses at the gene ends were 4 bases for V and 7 bases for J; bases not matched to a gene: 5. Per the germline V gene, CDR1 is SGHRS and CDR2 is YFSETQ. The CDR3 bases are TGCGCCAGCAGCCGGGGACAGAGGAATTCACCCCTCCACTTT. This sequence encodes CASSRGQRNSPLHF.

The J gene is TRBJ2-2, the V gene TRBV24-1; no firm D call. Trimming cost V 9 bases and J 6 bases, with 10 bases left between them. Germline CDR1 is KGHDR and CDR2 is SFDVKD. The CDR3 sequence is 12 residues long. The CDR3 loop reads CATETFAGELFF. The DNA for the CDR3 is TGTGCCACCGAAACTTTCGCCGGGGAGCTGTTTTTT.

The chain uses TRBV29-1 and TRBJ2-7; D is ambiguous. Germline CDR1 and CDR2: SQVTM and ANQGSEA. CDR3 length: 10 amino acids. Trimming took 4 bases from V and 5 from J, leaving 6 bases between them. The CDR3 region is CSVVLDEQYF. For the CDR3, the DNA is TGCAGCGTTGTACTCGACGAGCAGTACTTC.

This sequence joins TRBV30 and TRBJ2-7; TRBD2 agrees at 8 bases. CDR3 length: 14 amino acids. CDR1 and CDR2 from the germline V gene are GTSNPN and SVGIG (reference sequence). With 1 base clipped from V and 4 bases from J, the junction kept 6 bases outside the gene matches. As DNA, the CDR3 is TGTGCCTGGAGTGAGGTCGGGGGGGGTTACGAGCAGTACTTC. Translated: CAWSEVGGGYEQYF.

The chain employs TRBV2 and TRBJ2-3, with a possible D match to TRBD1 (6 bases). The CDR3 is 13 amino acids. V gave up 10 bases and J gave up 2 bases, with 13 bases separating them. Germline CDR1 is SNHLY and CDR2 is FYNNEI. The CDR3 sequence is CATHRAPTDTQYF. In DNA, the CDR3 is TGTGCCACACACAGGGCCCCCACAGATACGCAGTATTTT.

This rearrangement joins TRBV30 to TRBJ1-4, with TRBD1 matching 9 bases. The CDR3 is 15 amino acids. Germline V lookup: CDR1 GTSNPN, CDR2 SVGIG (reference sequence). With V trimmed by 4 bases and J by 8 bases, 11 bases remained unmatched. CDR3 DNA sequence: TGTGCCTGGATTTCTGGGGGACAGGGAGGCGAAAAACTGTTTTTT. The encoded protein is CAWISGGQGGEKLFF. Looking up the rest from reference TRBV30 and TRBJ1-4 gives the full variable domain: SQTIHQWPATLVQPVGSPLSLECTVEGTSNPNLYWYRQAAGRGLQLLFYSVGIGQISSEVPQNLSASRPQDRQFILSSKKLLLSDSGFYLCAWISGGQGGEKLFFGSGTQLSVL.

The chain couples TRBV30 to TRBJ1-6, with 8 bases lining up with TRBD1. Per germline, CDR1 GTSNPN and CDR2 SVGIG (reference sequence). CDR3 size: 15 residues. J gave up 7 bases and V 0 bases, and 5 bases lay outside the gene matches. The CDR3 DNA is TGTGCCTGGAGTGTACCTGGACAGGGAAATTCACCCCTCCACTTT. Translated, it gives CAWSVPGQGNSPLHF.

V usage is TRBV7-2 and J usage is TRBJ2-5; 8 bases agree with TRBD2. CDR1 is SGHTA, CDR2 FQGNSA, per germline. Unmatched junction bases numbered 9, after V lost 5 bases and J lost 4 bases. This CDR3 has 15 amino acids. CDR3 residues: CASSVDSGGLETQYF. The CDR3 DNA reads as TGTGCCAGCAGCGTGGACTCGGGGGGGCTAGAGACCCAGTACTTC.

The chain combines TRBV7-2 with TRBJ1-2; D unclear. V lost 1 base and J 0 bases, leaving 12 bases between the germline ends. This CDR3 spans 16 amino acids. CDR1 and CDR2 (germline): SGHTA, FQGNSA. Here the CDR3 DNA reads TGTGCCAGCAGCTTAGATGCGGGCGGCACTAACTATGGCTACACCTTC. It translates to CASSLDAGGTNYGYTF.

The rearrangement links TRBV11-3 to TRBJ1-3; D unclear. The CDR3 has 13 amino acids. Germline loops: CDR1 SGHNT, CDR2 YENEEA. The V and J ends lost 3 bases and 3 bases respectively, with 6 bases between them. The chain's CDR3 is CASSFIGGNTIYF. CDR3 nucleotides: TGTGCCAGCAGCTTCATCGGTGGAAACACCATATATTTT.

V gene TRBV4-1 combines with J gene TRBJ1-6; tentatively, D is TRBD1 (5 bases). The CDR3 runs 12 residues. Germline lookup yields CDR1 MGHRA and CDR2 YSYEKL. Trimming left V 0 bases short and J 14 bases short, with 8 bases between. CDR3 sequence: CASSQDREALHF. The CDR3 region has the DNA TGCGCCAGCAGCCAAGACAGGGAGGCCCTCCACTTT.

This sequence joins TRBV30 and TRBJ1-1, with TRBD1 matching over 9 bases. The CDR3 loop spans 14 amino acids. V lost 2 bases and J lost 5; bases outside the gene matches: 6. Germline-derived CDR1 and CDR2 are GTSNPN and SVGIG (reference sequence). The CDR3 protein is CAWSLGTGRTEAFF. CDR3 sequence (DNA): TGTGCCTGGAGTCTGGGGACAGGGAGAACTGAAGCTTTCTTT. Looking up the rest from reference TRBV30 and TRBJ1-1 gives the full variable domain: SQTIHQWPATLVQPVGSPLSLECTVEGTSNPNLYWYRQAAGRGLQLLFYSVGIGQISSEVPQNLSASRPQDRQFILSSKKLLLSDSGFYLCAWSLGTGRTEAFFGQGTRLTVV.

V usage is TRBV15 and J usage is TRBJ2-1; no clear D. V lost 5 bases, J lost 7 bases, and 12 bases lay in between. Germline V lookup: CDR1 LNHNV, CDR2 YYDKDF (reference sequence). CDR3 length equals 13 residues. CDR3 residues: CATSAAPLNEQFF. The CDR3 region has the DNA TGTGCCACCAGCGCGGCCCCTCTTAATGAGCAGTTCTTC.

The CDR3 region has the DNA TGTGCCAGCAGTACGCGGGGGCCCATTTATGGCTACACCTTC. This gives the protein CASSTRGPIYGYTF. J is TRBJ1-2 and V is TRBV2; D may be TRBD1 (6 bases). The CDR3 is 14 residues long. CDR1 is SNHLY, CDR2 FYNNEI, per germline. V gave up 5 bases and J gave up 5 bases, with 15 bases separating them.

The rearrangement links TRBV29-1 to TRBJ1-2; 10 positions agree with TRBD1. Germline CDR1 SQVTM, CDR2 ANQGSEA. The CDR3 consists of 13 residues. Trimming took 6 bases from V and 5 from J; bases not matched to a gene: 6. DNA of the CDR3: TGCAGCGTAGAGACAGGGGGCGGGTATGGCTACACCTTC. Its translation is CSVETGGGYGYTF.

This clone was seen only once. The chain is built from TRBV28 and TRBJ1-4; D is possibly TRBD1 (6 bases). The V end was cut by 9 bases, the J end by 5 bases, with 10 bases between. Germline CDR1 MDHEN, CDR2 SYDVKM. CDR3 length equals 12 residues. In DNA, the CDR3 is TGTGCCAGTGTTCAGGGGAATGAAAAACTGTTTTTT. This gives the protein CASVQGNEKLFF.

The V call is TRBV6-5, the J call TRBJ2-1, with 9 bases that match TRBD2. The J segment lost 2 bases and the V segment lost 6 bases, leaving 2 bases of the junction unmatched. Germline CDR1 MNHEY, CDR2 SVGAGI. The CDR3 is made up of 14 amino acids. CDR3 nucleotides: TGTGCCAGCAGCCTAGCGGGACCCTACAATGAGCAGTTCTTC. Its protein is CASSLAGPYNEQFF.

This rearrangement joins TRBV5-1 to TRBJ1-1; TRBD1 matches at 9 bases. Germline V gene data show CDR1 as SGHRS and CDR2 as YFSETQ. Trimming removed 1 base from V and 4 bases from J; junction bases left unmatched: 2. This CDR3 comprises 14 residues. In DNA, the CDR3 is TGCGCCAGCAGCTTGACAGGGGGCTTCACTGAAGCTTTCTTT. Translated, it gives CASSLTGGFTEAFF.

The chain employs TRBV4-2 and TRBJ2-7; no firm D call. Germline CDR1 reads LGHNA; CDR2 reads YNFKEQ. V lost 0 bases and J 6 bases, leaving 9 bases between the germline ends. This CDR3 is built from 13 residues. The CDR3 DNA sequence: TGTGCCAGCAGCCAAGAGGTAGATACCGAGCAGTACTTC. Amino acids: CASSQEVDTEQYF.

This chain uses TRBV28 with TRBJ2-1; TRBD2 agrees at 11 bases. Germline V gene sequence: CDR1 MDHEN, CDR2 SYDVKM. The ends lost 7 bases at V and 5 bases at J; junction bases unmatched: 7. The CDR3 covers 15 residues. CDR3 coding DNA: TGTGCCAGCACCATGACTAGCGGGGACCACAATGAGCAGTTCTTC. Translation: CASTMTSGDHNEQFF.

The chain recombines TRBV3-1 (or the pseudogene TRBV3-2) with TRBJ1-6; perhaps TRBD1 as D (6 bases). Germline V gene lookup returns CDR1 LGHDT and CDR2 YNNKEL (reference sequence). Trimming took off 5 bases at V and 7 bases at J, with 15 bases between the two ends. This CDR3 has 15 amino acids. The CDR3 nucleotides read TGTGCCAGCAGCGCACGGGACACGGGGAATTCACCCCTCCACTTT. Translated: CASSARDTGNSPLHF.

Concerning this clone itself: This sample also contains other DNA sequences that code for the same CDR3. This sequence joins TRBV6-6 and TRBJ1-5; D is ambiguous. The CDR3 length is 14 residues. V was cut by 2 bases and J by 1 base, with 6 bases left in between. Germline CDR1 and CDR2: MNHNY and SVGAGI (reference sequence). The CDR3, as DNA: TGTGCCAGCAGTTACCAAGAGAGCAATCAGCCCCAGCATTTT. As protein: CASSYQESNQPQHF.

V is TRBV2 and J is TRBJ2-1; TRBD2 agrees at 12 bases. In germline, CDR1 is SNHLY, CDR2 FYNNEI. CDR3 length equals 14 residues. Trimming removed 3 bases from V and 9 bases from J; junction bases left unmatched: 3. Here the CDR3 DNA reads TGTGCCAGCAGTGAGACGACTAGCGGGAGTGAGCAGTTCTTC. This sequence encodes CASSETTSGSEQFF. The whole variable domain, remainder taken from reference TRBV2 and TRBJ2-1, is EPEVTQTPSHQVTQMGQEVILRCVPISNHLYFYWYRQILGQKVEFLVSFYNNEISEKSEIFDDQFSVERPDGSNFTLKIRSTKLEDSAMYFCASSETTSGSEQFFGPGTRLTVL.

V is TRBV2 and J is TRBJ2-7; 11 nucleotides match TRBD2. The CDR3 covers 17 residues. Per germline, CDR1 SNHLY and CDR2 FYNNEI. The V gene end was trimmed by 4 bases and the J gene end by 3 bases; junction bases not matched to a gene: 11. The CDR3 protein is CASSVSISSGRFYEQYF. The DNA of the CDR3 is TGTGCCAGCAGTGTTTCTATTTCTAGCGGGAGGTTCTACGAGCAGTACTTC.